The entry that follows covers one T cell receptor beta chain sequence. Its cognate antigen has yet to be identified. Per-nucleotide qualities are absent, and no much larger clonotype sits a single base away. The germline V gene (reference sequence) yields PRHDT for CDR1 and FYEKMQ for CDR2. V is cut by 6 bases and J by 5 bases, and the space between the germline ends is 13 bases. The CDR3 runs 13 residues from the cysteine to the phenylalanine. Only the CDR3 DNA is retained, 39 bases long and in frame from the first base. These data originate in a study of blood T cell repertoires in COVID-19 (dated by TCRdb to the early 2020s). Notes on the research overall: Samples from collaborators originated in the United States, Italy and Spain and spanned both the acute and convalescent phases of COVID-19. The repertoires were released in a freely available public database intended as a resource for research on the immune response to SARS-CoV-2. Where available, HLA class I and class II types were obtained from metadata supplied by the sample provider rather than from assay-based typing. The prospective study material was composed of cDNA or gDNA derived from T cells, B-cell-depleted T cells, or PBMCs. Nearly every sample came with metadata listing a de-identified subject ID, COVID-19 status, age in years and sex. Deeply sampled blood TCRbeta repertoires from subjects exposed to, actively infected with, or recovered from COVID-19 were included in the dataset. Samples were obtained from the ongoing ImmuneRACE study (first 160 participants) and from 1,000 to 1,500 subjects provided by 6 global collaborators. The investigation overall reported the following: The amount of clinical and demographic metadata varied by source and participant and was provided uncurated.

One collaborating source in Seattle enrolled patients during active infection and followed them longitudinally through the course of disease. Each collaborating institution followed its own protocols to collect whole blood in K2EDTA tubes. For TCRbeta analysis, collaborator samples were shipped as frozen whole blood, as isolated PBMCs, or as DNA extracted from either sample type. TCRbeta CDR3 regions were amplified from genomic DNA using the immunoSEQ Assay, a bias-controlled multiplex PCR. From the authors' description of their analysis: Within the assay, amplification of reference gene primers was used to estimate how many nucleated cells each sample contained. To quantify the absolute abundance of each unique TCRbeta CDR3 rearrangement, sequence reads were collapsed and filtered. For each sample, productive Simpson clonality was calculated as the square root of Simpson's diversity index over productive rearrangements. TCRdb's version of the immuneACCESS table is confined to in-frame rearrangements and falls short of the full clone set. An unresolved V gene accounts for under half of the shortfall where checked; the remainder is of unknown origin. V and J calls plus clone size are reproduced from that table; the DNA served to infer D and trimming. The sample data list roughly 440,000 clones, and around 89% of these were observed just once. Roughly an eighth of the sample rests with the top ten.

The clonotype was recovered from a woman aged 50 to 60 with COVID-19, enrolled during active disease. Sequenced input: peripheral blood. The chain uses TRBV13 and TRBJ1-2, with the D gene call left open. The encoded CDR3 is CASRNIQRYGYTF. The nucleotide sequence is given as TGTGCCAGCAGGAATATCCAGCGGTATGGCTACACCTTC.